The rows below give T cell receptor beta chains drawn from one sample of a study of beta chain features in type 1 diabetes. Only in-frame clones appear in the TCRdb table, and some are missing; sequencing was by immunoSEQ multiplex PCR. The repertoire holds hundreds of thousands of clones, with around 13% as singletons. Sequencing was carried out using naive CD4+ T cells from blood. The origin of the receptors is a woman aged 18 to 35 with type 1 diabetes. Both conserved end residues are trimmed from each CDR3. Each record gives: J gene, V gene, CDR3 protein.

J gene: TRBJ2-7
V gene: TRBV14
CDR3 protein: ASSQDSSGGREQY

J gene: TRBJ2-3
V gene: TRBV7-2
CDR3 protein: ASSPLRRGVSDTQY

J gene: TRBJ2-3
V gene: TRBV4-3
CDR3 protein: ASSGGGGRQDTQY

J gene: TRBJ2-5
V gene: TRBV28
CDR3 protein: ASGGGGLAGVVETQY

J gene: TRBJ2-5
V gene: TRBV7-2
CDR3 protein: ASSAKGRETQY

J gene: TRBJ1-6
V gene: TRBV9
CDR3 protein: ASSVWAGETLNSPLH

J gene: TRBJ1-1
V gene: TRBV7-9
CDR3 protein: ASSPSLLTEAF

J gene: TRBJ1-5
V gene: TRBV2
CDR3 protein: ASRDTGYSNQPQH

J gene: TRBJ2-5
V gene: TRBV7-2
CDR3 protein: ASSLGGQETQY

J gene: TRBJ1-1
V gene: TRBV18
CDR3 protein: ASSPRDSMNTEAF

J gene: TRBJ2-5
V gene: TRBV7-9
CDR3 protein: ASTTRETQY

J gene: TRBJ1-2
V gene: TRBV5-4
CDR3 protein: ASSLVLGDAYT

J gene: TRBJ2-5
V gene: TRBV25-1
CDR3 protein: ASSPTGRETQY

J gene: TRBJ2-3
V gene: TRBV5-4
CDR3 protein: ASSLVLAANTDTQY

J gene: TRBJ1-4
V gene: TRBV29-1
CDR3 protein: SVWTDATNEKLF

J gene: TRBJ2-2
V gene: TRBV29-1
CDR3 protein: SVLSAGGGGELF

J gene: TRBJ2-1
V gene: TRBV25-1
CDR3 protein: ASSVGDYSYNEQF

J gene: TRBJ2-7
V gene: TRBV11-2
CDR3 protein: ASSSLYEQY

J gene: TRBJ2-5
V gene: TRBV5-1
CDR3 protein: ASSLLSGGSQETQY

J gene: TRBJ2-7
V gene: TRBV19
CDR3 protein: ASRAGTSGTYEQY

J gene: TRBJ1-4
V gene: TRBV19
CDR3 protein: ASQYRGNGEKLF

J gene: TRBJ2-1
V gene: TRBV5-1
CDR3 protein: ASSLRDRQF

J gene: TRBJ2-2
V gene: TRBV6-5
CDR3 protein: ASSYGTMVVF

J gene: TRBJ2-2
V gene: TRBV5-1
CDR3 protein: ASSLGTGGANTGELF

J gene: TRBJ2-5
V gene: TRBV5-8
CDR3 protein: ASSFSGAQY

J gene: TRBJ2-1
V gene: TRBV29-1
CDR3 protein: SVAGGRAGNEQF

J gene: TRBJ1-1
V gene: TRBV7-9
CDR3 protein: ASSQETF

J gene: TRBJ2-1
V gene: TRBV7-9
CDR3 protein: ASSFSGLALRSSYNEQF

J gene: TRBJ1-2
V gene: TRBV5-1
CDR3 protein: ASSAPGQGYGYT

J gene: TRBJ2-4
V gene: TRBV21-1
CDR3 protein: ASIPGHQYYQY

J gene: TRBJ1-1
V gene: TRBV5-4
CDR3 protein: ASSLDSVNTEAF